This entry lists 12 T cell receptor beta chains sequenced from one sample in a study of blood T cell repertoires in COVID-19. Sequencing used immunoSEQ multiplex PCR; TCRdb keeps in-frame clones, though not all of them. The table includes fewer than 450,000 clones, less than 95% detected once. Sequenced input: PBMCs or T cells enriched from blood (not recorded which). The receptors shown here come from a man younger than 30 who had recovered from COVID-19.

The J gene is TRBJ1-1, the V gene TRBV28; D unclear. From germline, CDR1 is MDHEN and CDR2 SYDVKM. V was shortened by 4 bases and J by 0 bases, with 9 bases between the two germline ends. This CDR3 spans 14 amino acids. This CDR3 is CASSYAGMNTEAFF. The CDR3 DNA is TGTGCCAGCAGTTATGCGGGAATGAACACTGAAGCTTTCTTT.

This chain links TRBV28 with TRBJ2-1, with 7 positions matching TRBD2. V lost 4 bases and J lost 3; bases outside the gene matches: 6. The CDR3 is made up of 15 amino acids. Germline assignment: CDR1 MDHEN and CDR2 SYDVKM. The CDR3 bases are TGTGCCAGCAGTTCCCCTAGCGGTTACTACAATGAGCAGTTCTTC. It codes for CASSSPSGYYNEQFF.

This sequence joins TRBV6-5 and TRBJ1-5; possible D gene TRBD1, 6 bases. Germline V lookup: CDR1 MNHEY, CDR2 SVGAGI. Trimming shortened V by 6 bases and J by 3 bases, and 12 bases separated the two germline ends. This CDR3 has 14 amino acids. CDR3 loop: CASRQGMNNQPQHF. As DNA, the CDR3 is TGTGCCAGCAGGCAGGGGATGAACAATCAGCCCCAGCATTTT.

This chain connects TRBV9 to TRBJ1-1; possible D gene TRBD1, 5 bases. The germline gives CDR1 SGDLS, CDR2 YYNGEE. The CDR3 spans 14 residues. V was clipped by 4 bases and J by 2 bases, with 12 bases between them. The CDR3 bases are TGTGCCAGCAGCCCTCAGGGAGGTAACACTGAAGCTTTCTTT. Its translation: CASSPQGGNTEAFF.

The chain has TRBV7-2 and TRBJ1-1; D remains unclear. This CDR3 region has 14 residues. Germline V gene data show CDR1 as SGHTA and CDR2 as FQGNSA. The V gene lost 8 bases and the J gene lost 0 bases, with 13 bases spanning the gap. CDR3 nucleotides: TGTGCCAGCCGATCCAGGAAGTTGAACACTGAAGCTTTCTTT. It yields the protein CASRSRKLNTEAFF.

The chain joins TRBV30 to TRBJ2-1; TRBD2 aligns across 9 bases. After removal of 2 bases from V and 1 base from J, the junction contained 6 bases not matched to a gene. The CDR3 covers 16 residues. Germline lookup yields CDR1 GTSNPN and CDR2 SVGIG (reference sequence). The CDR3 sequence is CAWSSGRLSSYNEQFF. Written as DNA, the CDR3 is TGTGCCTGGAGTAGCGGGAGGCTCTCATCCTACAATGAGCAGTTCTTC.

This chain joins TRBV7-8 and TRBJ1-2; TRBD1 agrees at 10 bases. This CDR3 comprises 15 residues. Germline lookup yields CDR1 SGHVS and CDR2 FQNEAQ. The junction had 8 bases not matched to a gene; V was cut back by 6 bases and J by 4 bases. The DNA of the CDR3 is TGTGCCAGCAGGCCGGGACAGGGGATTTTCTATGGCTACACCTTC. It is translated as CASRPGQGIFYGYTF.

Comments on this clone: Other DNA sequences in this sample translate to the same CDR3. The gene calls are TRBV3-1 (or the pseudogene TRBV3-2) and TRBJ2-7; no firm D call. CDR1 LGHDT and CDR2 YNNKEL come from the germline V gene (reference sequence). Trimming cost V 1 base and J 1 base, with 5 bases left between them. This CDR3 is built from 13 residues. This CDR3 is CASSQALSYEQYF. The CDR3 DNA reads TGTGCCAGCAGCCAAGCTCTTTCCTACGAGCAGTACTTC.

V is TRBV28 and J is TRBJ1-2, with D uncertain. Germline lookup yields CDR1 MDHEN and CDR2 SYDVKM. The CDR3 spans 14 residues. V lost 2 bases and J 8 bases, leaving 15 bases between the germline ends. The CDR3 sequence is CASSLEAASRGYTF. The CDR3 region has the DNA TGTGCCAGCAGTTTAGAGGCAGCCTCTAGGGGCTACACCTTC.

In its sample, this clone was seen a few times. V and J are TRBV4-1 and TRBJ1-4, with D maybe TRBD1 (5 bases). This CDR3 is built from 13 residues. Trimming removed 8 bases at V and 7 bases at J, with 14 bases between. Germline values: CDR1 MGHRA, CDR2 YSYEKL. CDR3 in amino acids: CASLGAGVEKLFF. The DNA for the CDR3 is TGCGCCAGCCTTGGGGCGGGGGTTGAAAAACTGTTTTTT.

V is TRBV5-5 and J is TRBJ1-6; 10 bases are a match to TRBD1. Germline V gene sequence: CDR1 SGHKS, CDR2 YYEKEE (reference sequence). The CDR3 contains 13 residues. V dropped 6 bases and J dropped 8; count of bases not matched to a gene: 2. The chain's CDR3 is CASTGQGYSPLHF. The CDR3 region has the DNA TGTGCCAGCACGGGACAGGGGTATTCACCCCTCCACTTT. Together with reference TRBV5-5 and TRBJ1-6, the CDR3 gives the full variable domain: DAGVTQSPTHLIKTRGQQVTLRCSPISGHKSVSWYQQVLGQGPQFIFQYYEKEERGRGNFPDRFSARQFPNYSSELNVNALLLGDSALYLCASTGQGYSPLHFGNGTRLTVT.

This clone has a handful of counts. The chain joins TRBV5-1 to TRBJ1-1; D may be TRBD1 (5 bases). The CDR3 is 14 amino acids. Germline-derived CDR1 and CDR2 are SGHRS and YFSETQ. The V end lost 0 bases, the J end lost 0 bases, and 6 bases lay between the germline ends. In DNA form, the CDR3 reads TGCGCCAGCAGCTTGGTAGGGGTGAACACTGAAGCTTTCTTT. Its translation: CASSLVGVNTEAFF.